One sample yielded the 9 T cell receptor beta chains listed below, sequenced in a study of blood T cell repertoires in COVID-19 (dated by TCRdb to 2019 to 2021). Library preparation employed the immunoSEQ multiplex PCR assay. Not all clones reach the TCRdb copy of this immuneACCESS table, which keeps in-frame sequences only. Checked studies attribute under half of the gap to unresolved V genes and leave the rest unexplained. In this sample the table shows around 100,000 clones, approximately 86% of which occur a single time. Under 2% of the sample rests with the top ten. The sequencing sample was made of peripheral blood. The receptors come from a man older than 75 with acute or convalescent COVID-19.

Regarding this clone: Different DNA sequences within this sample yield the same CDR3. This chain uses TRBV24-1 with TRBJ2-1; D not certain. Germline V gives CDR1 KGHDR, CDR2 SFDVKD. Trimming took 3 bases from V and 0 from J, leaving 11 bases between them. This CDR3 comprises 16 residues. This CDR3 is CATSDPDSSSYNEQFF. The CDR3 coding sequence is TGTGCCACCAGTGATCCCGACTCGAGCTCCTACAATGAGCAGTTCTTC.

This clone has only a few counts. The chain uses TRBV19 and TRBJ2-3; D is ambiguous. Trimming took off 5 bases at V and 8 bases at J, with 11 bases between the two ends. The CDR3 runs 12 residues. Looked up from germline, CDR1 is LNHDA and CDR2 is SQIVND (reference sequence). For the CDR3, the DNA is TGTGCCAGTAGTGCGGTCCCGTTTACGCAGTATTTT. Its translation is CASSAVPFTQYF.

The V gene is TRBV7-2, the J gene TRBJ1-4; 8 bases are a match to TRBD1. V dropped 5 bases and J dropped 7; count of bases not matched to a gene: 9. The CDR3 covers 15 residues. Germline loops: CDR1 SGHTA, CDR2 FQGNSA. CDR3 in DNA: TGTGCCAGCAGCCCGGACAGGGACCCGTTTGAAAAACTGTTTTTT. It specifies CASSPDRDPFEKLFF.

The chain recombines TRBV9 with TRBJ1-1, with TRBD1 identical over 9 bases. CDR1 is SGDLS, CDR2 YYNGEE, per germline. The CDR3 extends over 15 amino acids. V lost 2 bases to trimming and J lost 5 bases; unmatched junction nucleotides: 7. CDR3 coding DNA: TGTGCCAGCAGCGTCGGGACAGGGACGGGAACTGAAGCTTTCTTT. It yields the protein CASSVGTGTGTEAFF.

The genes are TRBV4-1 and TRBJ2-2; 13 bases are a match to TRBD2. The V segment lost 4 bases and the J segment 4 bases; nucleotides outside the gene matches: 3. CDR1 MGHRA and CDR2 YSYEKL come from the germline V gene. This CDR3 has 16 residues. The CDR3 spells CASSPGLAGVTGELFF. The CDR3 DNA sequence: TGCGCCAGCAGCCCTGGACTAGCGGGAGTCACCGGGGAGCTGTTTTTT.

The chain uses TRBV7-2 and TRBJ1-5; D is ambiguous. The CDR3 is made up of 13 amino acids. The V and J ends lost 1 base and 5 bases respectively, with 6 bases between them. Germline V gene data show CDR1 as SGHTA and CDR2 as FQGNSA. CDR3 protein: CASSLGADQPQHF. CDR3 coding DNA: TGTGCCAGCAGCTTAGGGGCAGATCAGCCCCAGCATTTT. Supplemented by reference TRBV7-2 and TRBJ1-5, the full variable domain reads GAGVSQSPSNKVTEKGKDVELRCDPISGHTALYWYRQSLGQGLEFLIYFQGNSAPDKSGLPSDRFSAERTGGSVSTLTIQRTQQEDSAVYLCASSLGADQPQHFGDGTRLSIL.

This clone was seen a few times. The CDR3 nucleotides are TGTGCCAGCAGCCCACCCGGGACTAGGAGACTCAATGAGCAGTTCTTC. Its translation: CASSPPGTRRLNEQFF. The rearrangement links TRBV14 to TRBJ2-1, with 8 bases that match TRBD2. From germline, CDR1 is SGHDN and CDR2 FVKESK. This CDR3 has 16 residues. With 4 bases clipped from V and 6 bases from J, the junction kept 11 bases outside the gene matches.

The rearrangement joins TRBV28 to TRBJ1-5; 9 bases are a match to TRBD1. This CDR3 comprises 17 residues. The V segment lost 7 bases and the J segment 3 bases; nucleotides outside the gene matches: 13. CDR1 and CDR2 (germline): MDHEN, SYDVKM. The CDR3 DNA sequence: TGTGCCAGCAAAGTGGGGGGGACAGGGCTAGTCAATCAGCCCCAGCATTTT. This sequence encodes CASKVGGTGLVNQPQHF. Variable domain in full (rest from reference TRBV28 and TRBJ1-5): DVKVTQSSRYLVKRTGEKVFLECVQDMDHENMFWYRQDPGLGLRLIYFSYDVKMKEKGDIPEGYSVSREKKERFSLILESASTNQTSMYLCASKVGGTGLVNQPQHFGDGTRLSIL.

This chain links TRBV5-4 with TRBJ2-1; the D gene is possibly TRBD2 (6 bases). Germline V gives CDR1 SGHNT, CDR2 YYREEE (reference sequence). There are 13 residues in the CDR3. Between the trimmed V and J ends, which lost 3 bases and 5 bases, there was a span of 9 bases. CDR3 in DNA: TGTGCCAGCAGCTCCCCGGGAGACAATGAGCAGTTCTTC. This encodes CASSSPGDNEQFF.